This TCR beta chain is drawn from a study of blood T cell repertoires in COVID-19. Clones were read by immunoSEQ multiplex PCR, and TCRdb kept only the in-frame ones, dropping some. The repertoire holds a few hundred thousand clones, with around nine tenths as singletons. The J segment lost 8 bases and the V segment lost 7 bases, leaving 4 bases of the junction unmatched. Germline V CDR1 and CDR2: LNHDA, SQIVND (reference sequence). The CDR3 contains 13 residues. Sequencing was done on a sample of peripheral blood. The source of this sequence is a woman aged 25 to 45 with COVID-19, enrolled during active disease. This chain links TRBV19 with TRBJ1-4, with TRBD1 matching 10 bases. The CDR3 DNA reads as TGTGCCAGTACTGACAGGGGGCGGGAAAAACTGTTTTTT. Protein: CASTDRGREKLFF.